A single sample gave rise to the 26 T cell receptor beta chains below, sequenced in a study of control samples from healthy donors and cancer patients. Sequenced by immunoSEQ multiplex PCR; TCRdb stores in-frame clones only, minus some. The sample lists 70,000 to 80,000 clones; around nine tenths were seen once. Input material: PBMCs. These receptors were collected from a woman in her sixties with head and neck cancer.

V gene TRBV2 combines with J gene TRBJ2-7, with D perhaps matching TRBD2 (6 bases). Trimming stripped 3 bases from V and 4 bases from J, with 19 bases between. The germline gives CDR1 SNHLY, CDR2 FYNNEI. This CDR3 has 16 residues. The CDR3 nucleotides are TGTGCCAGCAGTGATGGGCTAGCGCTAGATTATTACGAGCAGTACTTC. This codes for CASSDGLALDYYEQYF.

The chain links TRBV6-6 to TRBJ2-3; TRBD2 matches at 13 bases. Losses at the gene ends were 8 bases for V and 2 bases for J; bases not matched to a gene: 4. Germline assignment: CDR1 MNHNY and CDR2 SVGAGI (reference sequence). The CDR3 is made up of 15 amino acids. The CDR3 protein is CASGGLAGTTDTQYF. CDR3 nucleotide sequence: TGTGCCAGCGGGGGACTAGCGGGGACCACAGATACGCAGTATTTT.

This chain links TRBV18 with TRBJ1-4; D remains unclear. Germline CDR1 KGHSH, CDR2 LQKENI. V lost 5 bases to trimming and J lost 7 bases, with 17 bases between them. The CDR3 contains 15 residues. The CDR3, as DNA: TGTGCCAGCTCAGAGTCGGCTGGGATAGGTGAAAAACTGTTTTTT. It yields the protein CASSESAGIGEKLFF. Variable domain in full (rest from reference TRBV18 and TRBJ1-4): NAGVMQNPRHLVRRRGQEARLRCSPMKGHSHVYWYRQLPEEGLKFMVYLQKENIIDESGMPKERFSAEFPKEGPSILRIQQVVRGDSAAYFCASSESAGIGEKLFFGSGTQLSVL.

The rearrangement links TRBV12-3 or TRBV12-4 to TRBJ2-3; D unclear. Trimming took 8 bases from V and 6 from J, leaving 9 bases between them. This CDR3 has 11 residues. The CDR3 is CASGIWDTQYF. The CDR3 bases are TGTGCCAGCGGCATATGGGATACGCAGTATTTT.

This clone has only one observation. The chain employs TRBV7-8 and TRBJ2-6, with 13 bases aligning to TRBD2. This CDR3 is built from 19 residues. Germline CDR1 SGHVS, CDR2 FQNEAQ. Germline trimming cut 5 bases from V and 0 bases from J; bases unmatched to any gene: 7. The CDR3 protein is CASSLTGTSGNSGANVLTF. In nucleotides, the CDR3 is TGTGCCAGCAGCCTAACCGGGACTAGCGGGAACTCTGGGGCCAACGTCCTGACTTTC.

Of note for this clone: One junction end does not reproduce the germline sequence, and a read error may be involved. The chain is built from TRBV6-2 or TRBV6-3 and TRBJ2-1; 8 bases line up with TRBD2. The CDR3 is 15 residues long. Germline CDR1 reads MNHEY; CDR2 reads SVGEGT. The CDR3 loop reads CASTYDGRASDEQFF. The CDR3 DNA reads as TGTGCCAGCACTTACGACGGGAGGGCCTCCGATGAGCAGTTCTTC.

The V call is TRBV19, the J call TRBJ2-2; tentative D call: TRBD1 (5 bases). This CDR3 has 15 residues. Germline V gene data show CDR1 as LNHDA and CDR2 as SQIVND (reference sequence). The V and J ends lost 1 base and 3 bases respectively, with 9 bases between them. Here the CDR3 DNA reads TGTGCCAGTAGTATAGCAGGGCCCGACACCGGGGAGCTGTTTTTT. Protein product: CASSIAGPDTGELFF.

This chain connects TRBV9 to TRBJ1-1; no clear D. This CDR3 comprises 12 residues. V lost 0 bases and J lost 4, with 4 bases in between. The germline V gene encodes CDR1 SGDLS and CDR2 YYNGEE. The CDR3 protein is CASSVVTTEAFF. The CDR3 DNA follows: TGTGCCAGCAGCGTAGTCACCACTGAAGCTTTCTTT.

This chain links TRBV5-5 with TRBJ2-1; 11 bases agree with TRBD2. This CDR3 has 17 residues. V trimming: 1 base; J trimming: 5 bases; junction bases outside the gene matches: 8. Germline V gene data show CDR1 as SGHKS and CDR2 as YYEKEE (reference sequence). The CDR3 region is CASSLYFLAGGDNEQFF. In nucleotides, the CDR3 is TGTGCCAGCAGCTTGTACTTCCTAGCGGGAGGAGACAATGAGCAGTTCTTC.

V is TRBV10-2 and J is TRBJ2-1; 8 nucleotides align to TRBD2. CDR3 size: 14 residues. Losses at the gene ends were 4 bases for V and 7 bases for J; bases not matched to a gene: 6. Looked up from germline, CDR1 is WSHSY and CDR2 is SAAADI. The CDR3 spells CASSVAGSRNEQFF. CDR3 nucleotide sequence: TGCGCCAGCAGTGTAGCGGGATCGCGGAATGAGCAGTTCTTC.

The V and J genes are TRBV2 and TRBJ1-5; 9 bases line up with TRBD1. This CDR3 has 16 residues. The V segment lost 6 bases and the J segment 6 bases; nucleotides outside the gene matches: 12. Germline V gene sequence: CDR1 SNHLY, CDR2 FYNNEI. CDR3 in DNA: TGTGCCAGCAGGCCGGGACAGGGAATTCCCGTTCAGCCCCAGCATTTT. Its translation: CASRPGQGIPVQPQHF.

J is TRBJ1-2 and V is TRBV5-4; D is unclear. V dropped 0 bases and J dropped 9 bases, with 18 bases sitting between them. Per the germline V gene, CDR1 is SGHNT and CDR2 is YYREEE (reference sequence). The CDR3 runs 15 residues. CDR3 nucleotide sequence: TGTGCCAGCAGCTTGGCTGTGGGTACTAGGTCGAGCTACACCTTC. Residues: CASSLAVGTRSSYTF. The variable domain in full, completed from reference TRBV5-4 and TRBJ1-2, reads ETGVTQSPTHLIKTRGQQVTLRCSSQSGHNTVSWYQQALGQGPQFIFQYYREEENGRGNFPPRFSGLQFPNYSSELNVNALELDDSALYLCASSLAVGTRSSYTFGSGTRLTVV.

The J gene is TRBJ2-5, the V gene TRBV7-8; 10 nucleotides align to TRBD2. Germline loops: CDR1 SGHVS, CDR2 FQNEAQ. This CDR3 is built from 16 residues. V shed 2 bases, J shed 8 bases, and the junction held 11 bases outside the gene matches. The CDR3 here is CASSLIRLAGFVTQYF. The CDR3 coding sequence is TGTGCCAGCAGCTTAATACGACTAGCGGGTTTCGTTACCCAGTACTTC.

The chain couples TRBV18 to TRBJ1-1; 7 bases agree with TRBD1. The V gene's germline CDR1 is KGHSH and CDR2 LQKENI. The CDR3 has 13 residues. Trimming cost V 3 bases and J 4 bases; bases outside gene matches: 2. The CDR3 spells CASSPDRSTEAFF. CDR3 nucleotide sequence: TGTGCCAGCTCACCGGACAGGAGCACTGAAGCTTTCTTT.

The gene calls are TRBV5-6 and TRBJ2-3; unclear D gene. CDR3 size: 16 residues. V dropped 4 bases and J dropped 0 bases, with 15 bases sitting between them. CDR1 is SGHDT and CDR2 is YYEEEE in the germline V gene. CDR3 in amino acids: CASSAALDPSTDTQYF. The CDR3, as DNA: TGTGCCAGCAGCGCGGCCCTAGACCCTAGCACAGATACGCAGTATTTT.

The rearrangement links TRBV11-3 to TRBJ2-1; D is possibly TRBD2 (5 bases). Looked up from germline, CDR1 is SGHNT and CDR2 is YENEEA. V was shortened by 5 bases and J by 6 bases, with 14 bases between the two germline ends. The CDR3 totals 14 residues. The chain's CDR3 is CASSPAGIGNEQFF. CDR3 coding DNA: TGTGCCAGCAGCCCCGCCGGGATCGGCAATGAGCAGTTCTTC.

Note on this clone: Other DNA sequences in this specimen translate into the identical CDR3. The CDR3 nucleotides read TGTGCCACTCAACGGGGACAGGGGGCCACCGGGGAGCTGTTTTTT. This encodes CATQRGQGATGELFF. The J gene is TRBJ2-2, the V gene TRBV2; 12 bases align to TRBD1. CDR3 size: 15 residues. Trimming took 10 bases from V and 4 from J; bases not matched to a gene: 7. Per the germline V gene, CDR1 is SNHLY and CDR2 is FYNNEI.

V is TRBV29-1 and J is TRBJ2-3; D is ambiguous. Germline CDR1 reads SQVTM; CDR2 reads ANQGSEA. V lost 3 bases and J lost 0, with 4 bases in between. The CDR3 has 12 residues. The CDR3 nucleotides read TGCAGCGTTGACGACAGCACAGATACGCAGTATTTT. Its protein product is CSVDDSTDTQYF.

The chain recombines TRBV6-2 or TRBV6-3 with TRBJ2-1; D remains unclear. From germline, CDR1 is MNHEY and CDR2 SVGEGT. The CDR3 runs 12 residues. The V and J ends lost 2 bases and 7 bases respectively, with 6 bases between them. The CDR3 loop reads CASSYGRNEQFF. Written as DNA, the CDR3 is TGTGCCAGCAGTTACGGTAGGAATGAGCAGTTCTTC.

The chain joins TRBV27 to TRBJ2-7; tentatively, D is TRBD2 (5 bases). The CDR3 length is 17 residues. Germline assignment: CDR1 MNHEY and CDR2 SMNVEV (reference sequence). The germline V and J ends were trimmed by 5 bases and 0 bases, with 20 bases remaining between them. The CDR3 region has the DNA TGTGCCAGCAGTCCTAAGTACCGGACTCAGTCCTCCTACGAGCAGTACTTC. It specifies CASSPKYRTQSSYEQYF.

The sample holds a few counts of this clone. The CDR3 here is CASSFLASLATVYNEQFF. The CDR3 region has the DNA TGTGCCAGCAGCTTTTTGGCGAGCTTAGCGACAGTCTACAATGAGCAGTTCTTC. The chain links TRBV5-5 to TRBJ2-1, with D perhaps matching TRBD1 or TRBD2 (5 bases each). V was pared by 2 bases and J by 3 bases, with 21 bases between. The germline V gene has CDR1 SGHKS and CDR2 YYEKEE (reference sequence). This CDR3 has 18 amino acids.

This chain uses TRBV15 with TRBJ1-1; D gene ambiguous. V was shortened by 1 base and J by 1 base, with 7 bases between the two germline ends. The CDR3 sequence is 14 residues long. The germline CDR1 and CDR2 sequences are LNHNV and YYDKDF (reference sequence). The CDR3: CATSRGTANTEAFF. CDR3 coding DNA: TGTGCCACCAGCAGAGGCACCGCGAACACTGAAGCTTTCTTT.

The chain carries TRBV23-1 and TRBJ2-3, with D perhaps TRBD2 (6 bases). TRBV23-1 is an ORF; its function is uncertain. This CDR3 has 18 amino acids. V gave up 2 bases and J gave up 4 bases, with 22 bases separating them. The CDR3 region has the DNA TGCGCCAGCAGTCAAACCTTTCCAGGAAGCGGGTCCGCAGATACGCAGTATTTT. It encodes CASSQTFPGSGSADTQYF.

This clone was seen once. The chain has TRBV19 and TRBJ2-7; 8 bases are a match to TRBD1. The J segment lost 1 base and the V segment lost 5 bases, leaving 4 bases of the junction unmatched. CDR3 length: 14 amino acids. The germline V gene encodes CDR1 LNHDA and CDR2 SQIVND (reference sequence). In DNA form, the CDR3 reads TGTGCCAGTAGTCGGGACAGGAGATCCTACGAGCAGTACTTC. The encoded protein is CASSRDRRSYEQYF.

This clone occurred a few times. This chain connects TRBV9 to TRBJ1-6; D is undetermined. V lost 5 bases, J lost 7 bases, and 16 bases lay in between. The germline V gene has CDR1 SGDLS and CDR2 YYNGEE. This CDR3 is 15 amino acids long. CDR3 DNA: TGTGCCAGCAGTTCGGGATCCGGTCTGAATTCACCCCTCCACTTT. Protein sequence: CASSSGSGLNSPLHF.

This clone has only one observation. The chain combines TRBV5-1 with TRBJ2-7; D is uncertain. This CDR3 spans 13 amino acids. The ends were cut back, 4 bases at V and 6 bases at J, with 14 bases in the middle. CDR1 and CDR2 from the germline V gene are SGHRS and YFSETQ. This CDR3 is CASSISNSAEQYF. The CDR3 region has the DNA TGCGCCAGCAGCATATCAAACAGCGCCGAGCAGTACTTC.